Each of the 7 T cell receptor beta chains below was sequenced from the same sample in a study of T-cell memory formation after mild COVID-19 (dated by TCRdb to about 2021). The library was generated by 5' RACE. Instrument on record: Illumina NovaSeq 6000. The public sequencing data were trimmed at Q25 with fastp and processed into clonotypes with MiXCR by TCRdb, which kept only in-frame beta chains. Rows are unified per CDR3 protein, each entry keeping the most common DNA and genes. The sample table holds roughly 310,000 distinct CDR3 sequences, of which roughly 15% were seen once. 20% to 25% of the sample lies in the top ten. The source material was PBMCs or a T cell subset sorted from them (not recorded which). The receptor set was obtained from a man aged 18 to 35 who had mild COVID-19 (a few samples of this study predate the infection). The sample titles of this study are shuffled in the database, so cell type and time point are left out; the donor was told from shared clones.

The rearrangement links TRBV7-2 to TRBJ1-6, with D possibly matching TRBD1 (5 bases). Germline assignment: CDR1 SGHTA and CDR2 FQGNSA. The CDR3 is made up of 14 amino acids. V lost 1 base and J lost 7, with 8 bases in between. The CDR3 sequence: CASSLDRRNSPLHF. CDR3 in DNA: TGTGCCAGCAGCTTAGACAGGAGGAATTCACCCCTCCACTTT.

This clonotype was picked up a small number of times. The gene calls are TRBV21-1 and TRBJ1-1; the table's D call of TRBD1 was not tested on the DNA. TRBV21-1 is a listed pseudogene. The CDR3 consists of 13 residues. The CDR3 reads CASSKAPGFEAFF. CDR3 sequence (DNA): TGTGCCAGCAGCAAAGCTCCGGGTTTTGAAGCTTTCTTT.

Only a few counts were recorded for this clonotype. This sequence joins TRBV6-6 and TRBJ2-7; D is ambiguous. Trimming stripped 0 bases from V and 2 bases from J, with 11 bases between. The CDR3 extends over 15 amino acids. Germline CDR1 MNHNY, CDR2 SVGAGI (reference sequence). The CDR3, as DNA: TGTGCCAGCAGTTACTCGGTTGGCCGAGCCTACGAGCAGTACTTC. It is translated as CASSYSVGRAYEQYF.

This clonotype has just a few counts. The chain joins TRBV6-2 or TRBV6-3 to TRBJ2-5, with a possible D match to TRBD2 (5 bases). CDR3 length equals 14 residues. CDR1 and CDR2 from the germline V gene are MNHEY and SVGEGT. Deletions cut 7 bases from V and 2 bases from J, with 14 bases between. The CDR3 here is CASTLGGVQETQYF. As DNA, the CDR3 is TGTGCCAGCACCCTAGGAGGAGTACAAGAGACCCAGTACTTC.

V gene TRBV5-6 combines with J gene TRBJ2-5, with no clear D. Germline V gives CDR1 SGHDT, CDR2 YYEEEE. The V end was cut by 1 base, the J end by 0 bases, with 7 bases between. The length of the CDR3 is 14 residues. As DNA, the CDR3 is TGTGCCAGCAGCTTGCCAGAATACCAAGAGACCCAGTACTTC. Translation: CASSLPEYQETQYF.

V is TRBV5-1 and J is TRBJ2-1; 9 bases fit TRBD1. The CDR3 loop spans 15 amino acids. Germline trimming cut 3 bases from V and 7 bases from J; bases unmatched to any gene: 8. The germline V gene has CDR1 SGHRS and CDR2 YFSETQ. CDR3 loop: CASSSTGGRENEQFF. CDR3 in DNA: TGCGCCAGCAGCTCAACAGGGGGCCGAGAGAATGAGCAGTTCTTC.

Notes on this clonotype: One junction end disagrees with the germline gene, perhaps due to a read error. The chain employs TRBV6-6 and TRBJ1-2, with unresolved D. This CDR3 has 13 residues. Looked up from germline, CDR1 is MNHNY and CDR2 is SVGAGI (reference sequence). CDR3 sequence (DNA): TGTGCCAGCACTTACTCTAGTGCTCATGGCTACACCTTC. Translation: CASTYSSAHGYTF.